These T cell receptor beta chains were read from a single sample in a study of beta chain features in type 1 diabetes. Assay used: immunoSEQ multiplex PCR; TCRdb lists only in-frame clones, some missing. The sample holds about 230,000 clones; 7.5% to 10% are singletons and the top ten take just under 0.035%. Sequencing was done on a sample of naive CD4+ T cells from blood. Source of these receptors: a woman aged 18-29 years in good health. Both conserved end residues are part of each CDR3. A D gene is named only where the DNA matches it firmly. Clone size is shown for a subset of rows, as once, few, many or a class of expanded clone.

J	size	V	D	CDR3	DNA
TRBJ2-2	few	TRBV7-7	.	CASGTGNTGELFF	TGTGCTAGCGGGACAGGGAACACCGGGGAGCTGTTTTTT
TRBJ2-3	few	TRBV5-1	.	CASSGGNSKAQYF	TGCGCCAGCAGCGGAGGAAATTCGAAGGCGCAGTATTTT
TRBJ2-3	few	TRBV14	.	CASSQDRGSFADTQYF	TGTGCCAGCAGCCAAGATAGGGGGAGCTTCGCAGATACGCAGTATTTT
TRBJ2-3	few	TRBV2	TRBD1	CASPDRGSTDTQYF	TGTGCCAGCCCGGACAGGGGTAGCACAGATACGCAGTATTTT
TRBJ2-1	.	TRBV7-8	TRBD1	CASNQDRSSYNEQFF	TGTGCCAGCAACCAGGACAGGAGCTCCTACAATGAGCAGTTCTTC
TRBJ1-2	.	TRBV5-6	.	CASSLVADYYGYTF	TGTGCCAGCAGCTTGGTGGCAGATTACTATGGCTACACCTTC
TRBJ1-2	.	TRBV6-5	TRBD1	CASSYAGTGVGYTF	TGTGCCAGCAGTTACGCCGGGACAGGGGTGGGCTACACCTTC
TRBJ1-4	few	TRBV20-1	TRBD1	CSAGTAEKLFF	TGCAGTGCTGGGACAGCCGAAAAACTGTTTTTT
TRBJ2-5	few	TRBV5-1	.	CASSQPGGMGETQYF	TGCGCCAGCAGCCAACCAGGAGGGATGGGGGAGACCCAGTACTTC
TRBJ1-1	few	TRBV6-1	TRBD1	CAATQGAQSTEAFF	TGTGCCGCCACTCAGGGGGCGCAGAGTACTGAAGCTTTCTTT
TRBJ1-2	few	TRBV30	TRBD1	CAWWTGGSALLGYTF	TGTGCCTGGTGGACAGGGGGCTCAGCCCTACTTGGCTACACCTTC
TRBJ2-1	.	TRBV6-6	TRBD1	CASSTKTGSEQFF	TGTGCCAGCAGTACAAAGACAGGGTCTGAGCAGTTCTTC
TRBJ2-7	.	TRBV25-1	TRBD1	CASSDSAQGFYHEQYF	TGTGCCAGCAGTGATAGTGCACAGGGGTTCTACCACGAGCAGTACTTC
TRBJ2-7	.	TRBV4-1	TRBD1	CASSPSDRGHEQYF	TGCGCCAGCAGCCCCTCAGACAGGGGCCACGAGCAGTACTTC
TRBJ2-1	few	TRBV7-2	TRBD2	CASSLGGLAGGPSLNEQFF	TGTGCCAGCAGCTTGGGGGGACTAGCGGGAGGGCCGAGTTTAAATGAGCAGTTCTTC
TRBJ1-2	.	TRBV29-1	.	CSVPTPHEGYGYTF	TGCAGCGTCCCGACGCCCCATGAGGGCTATGGCTACACCTTC
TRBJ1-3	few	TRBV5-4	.	CASSLGGPSGNTIYF	TGTGCCAGCAGCTTGGGAGGGCCCTCTGGAAACACCATATATTTT
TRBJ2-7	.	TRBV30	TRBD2	CASVSGTYEQYF	TGTGCCTCGGTTAGCGGGACCTACGAGCAGTACTTC
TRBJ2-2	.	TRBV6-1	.	CASSVSNTGELFF	TGTGCCAGCAGTGTATCGAACACCGGGGAGCTGTTTTTT
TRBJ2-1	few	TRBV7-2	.	CASSPQGGVHNEQFF	TGTGCCAGCAGCCCCCAAGGAGGCGTACACAATGAGCAGTTCTTC
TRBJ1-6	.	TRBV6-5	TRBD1	CASSRDSQFNSPLHF	TGTGCCAGCAGTAGGGACAGTCAGTTCAATTCACCCCTCCACTTT
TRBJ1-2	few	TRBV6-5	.	CASSPPGRAIGYTF	TGTGCCAGCAGTCCCCCGGGCAGGGCTATTGGCTACACCTTC
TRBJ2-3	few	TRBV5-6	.	CASSFRGTVSTDTQYF	TGTGCCAGCAGCTTTCGCGGGACCGTTAGCACAGATACGCAGTATTTT
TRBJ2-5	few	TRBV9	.	CASSASGVREETQYF	TGTGCCAGCAGCGCCTCTGGGGTGAGGGAGGAGACCCAGTACTTC
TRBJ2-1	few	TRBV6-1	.	CASMTSGAYNEQFF	TGTGCCAGTATGACAAGCGGAGCATACAATGAGCAGTTCTTC
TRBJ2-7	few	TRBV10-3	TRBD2	CASGPGGVEQYF	TGTGCCTCAGGACCGGGGGGTGTAGAGCAGTACTTC
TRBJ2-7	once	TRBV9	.	CASSLSQGEQYF	TGTGCCAGCAGCCTATCGCAGGGGGAGCAGTACTTC
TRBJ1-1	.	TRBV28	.	CASSGAREAFF	TGTGCCAGCAGTGGGGCCCGTGAAGCTTTCTTT
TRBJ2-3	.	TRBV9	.	CASSANSDPSTDTQYF	TGTGCCAGCAGCGCAAACAGTGACCCTAGCACAGATACGCAGTATTTT
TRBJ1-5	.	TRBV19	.	CASSIDRRGNQPQHF	TGTGCCAGTAGTATAGATCGGAGGGGCAATCAGCCCCAGCATTTT